This T cell receptor beta chain derives from a study of T cell repertoires in cytomegalovirus infection (dated by TCRdb to about 2019). Turning to the overall study: Recently identified HLA-C-restricted CMV epitopes, whose presentation resists viral immunomodulation, were targeted by peptide stimulations together with well-studied HLA-B-restricted epitopes. The HLA type of each donor mattered for the analysis, because public TCR beta signatures pointed to carriage of CMV infection along with the matching HLA type.

There are a few counts of this clonotype. It has no known antigen specificity. Base qualities are not provided; no much larger clone lies one nucleotide away. The sequencer listed for this sample is Illumina HiSeq 1500. TCRdb reprocessed the public reads (quality trimming at Q25 with fastp, clone calling with MiXCR) and kept in-frame beta chains. A single entry per CDR3 protein holds the most common genes and DNA from its merged rows. This sample comprises about 920,000 distinct CDR3 sequences, approximately 31% of them detected only once. The ten largest clonotypes hold around 15% of the sample. This specimen's treatment or condition label, interpreted: in vitro stimulation with specific CMV peptide epitopes to enrich CMV-specific T cells. The germline V gene yields SNHLY for CDR1 and FYNNEI for CDR2. The CDR3 sequence holds 15 residues, the cysteine and phenylalanine included. CDR3 DNA is the only sequence kept; it has 45 bases, read in frame from the first base. The junction shows trimming of 1 base on V and 2 bases on J, plus 10 bases between the germline ends.

General study outcomes and caveats: The ex vivo response was dominated by HLA-C-restricted CMV-specific TCR beta clonotypes, and the single most frequent clonotype in two of eight donors was supplied by these HLA-C-restricted clonotypes. In both this cohort and an independent roughly 400-donor cohort, the cumulative frequency of public TCR beta family members distinguished carriers of CMV infection plus the relevant HLA type.

This clonotype was obtained from a human donor in good health (CMV status not recorded). Some clones in this sample may be carry-over from other donors' samples. The sequencing here drew on cultured CD8+ T cells from PBMCs, taken from culture after CMV antigen stimulation. The rearrangement joined TRBV2 to TRBJ2-3; the D gene assignment is perhaps TRBD1 or TRBD2, with each matching 5 bases. The DNA reads TGTGCCAGCAGTGAAGTGGGGGACCCCACAGATACGCAGTATTTT. This gives the protein CASSEVGDPTDTQYF.